This T cell receptor beta chain was captured in a study of cytomegalovirus exposure and HLA in healthy donors. At the level of the study: Falling in the Caucasian-associated ancestry cluster were roughly 80% of approximately 410 genotyped donors. Study conclusions and caveats: Reports described diagnosis of cytomegalovirus status by the classifier as highly specific and sensitive. Productive rates of about 87% or about 30% were seen for most TCR beta V segments in an earlier analysis. Using a false discovery rate of 0.05, a later analysis showed that 15,000 to 20,000 TCR beta sequences were associated with HLA alleles.

Germline values: CDR1 SGDLS, CDR2 YYNGEE. The V gene end was trimmed by 4 bases and the J gene end by 3 bases; junction bases not matched to a gene: 9. CDR3 size: 15 residues. The PCR was carried out with 60 Vbeta primers and 13 Jbeta primers. Using immunoSEQ multiplex PCR, the repertoire was profiled, and TCRdb retains in-frame clones only, with some absent. The sample yields about 140,000 clones, of which the top ten take up more than 0.8%. As concerns this clone: The antigen is undetermined.

The chain is built from TRBV9 and TRBJ2-7; 8 bases fit TRBD2. This sequence originates from a male donor in good health and CMV-seronegative. Input material: PBMCs. The CDR3 spells CASSPTPGGNYEQYF. The CDR3 nucleotides read TGTGCCAGCAGCCCCACTCCGGGGGGGAACTACGAGCAGTACTTC.